These 29 T cell receptor beta chains share one sample of origin, sequenced in a study of Tregs in tolerant kidney transplant recipients. The table came from immunoSEQ multiplex PCR; TCRdb's copy has only in-frame clones and leaves some out. The sample yields approximately 260,000 clones, around 82% seen once. Sequencing was performed on CD4+ T cells from blood. The source of these receptors is a human donor in good health.

The V call is TRBV27, the J call TRBJ1-1; 9 positions match TRBD1. The J segment lost 10 bases and the V segment lost 6 bases, leaving 12 bases of the junction unmatched. Per germline, CDR1 MNHEY and CDR2 SMNVEV (reference sequence). The CDR3 runs 14 residues. The chain's CDR3 is CASSLTPGQGGAFF. The CDR3 DNA is TGTGCCAGCAGCCTTACCCCGGGACAGGGAGGAGCTTTCTTT.

On this clone itself: At one boundary the junction diverges from the germline segment, which might be a read error. The CDR3 is CASSLGGAEAFF. In nucleotides, the CDR3 is TGTGCTAGCAGCTTAGGGGGGGCTGAAGCTTTCTTT. The chain is built from TRBV7-7 and TRBJ1-1; D is possibly TRBD1 (6 bases). The CDR3 spans 12 residues. Per the germline V gene, CDR1 is SSHAT and CDR2 is FNYEAQ (reference sequence). The full variable domain, rest sourced from reference TRBV7-7 and TRBJ1-1, is GAGVSQSPRYKVTKRGQDVTLRCDPISSHATLYWYQQALGQGPEFLTYFNYEAQPDKSGLPSDRFSAERPEGSISTLTIQRTEQRDSAMYRCASSLGGAEAFFGQGTRLTVV.

The chain couples TRBV5-1 to TRBJ2-7; 9 bases fit TRBD1. The CDR3 is made up of 15 amino acids. Trimming at V came to 4 bases and at J to 4 bases, leaving 9 bases not matched to a gene. Per the germline V gene, CDR1 is SGHRS and CDR2 is YFSETQ. CDR3 in DNA: TGCGCCAGCAGCCCCGGACAGGGGAGAGGTTACGAGCAGTACTTC. Translation: CASSPGQGRGYEQYF.

The J gene is TRBJ2-2, the V gene TRBV7-6, with D perhaps TRBD2 (5 bases). V lost 2 bases and J 4 bases, leaving 8 bases between the germline ends. Germline V gives CDR1 SGHVS, CDR2 FNYEAQ. CDR3 size: 14 residues. The CDR3: CASSLNRGTGELFF. As DNA, the CDR3 is TGTGCCAGCAGCTTAAATCGGGGCACCGGGGAGCTGTTTTTT.

J is TRBJ1-5 and V is TRBV5-8, with a weak D call TRBD1 (6 bases). V lost 0 bases and J 5 bases, leaving 12 bases between the germline ends. From germline, CDR1 is SGHTS and CDR2 YDEGEE. The CDR3 contains 15 residues. This CDR3 is CASSLEQGFYQPQHF. In DNA form, the CDR3 reads TGTGCCAGCAGCTTGGAACAGGGTTTTTATCAGCCCCAGCATTTT.

The V call is TRBV2, the J call TRBJ2-7, with a tentative D call TRBD2 (5 bases). Deletions cut 6 bases from V and 3 bases from J, with 15 bases between. Germline CDR1 SNHLY, CDR2 FYNNEI. This CDR3 spans 14 amino acids. CDR3 sequence (DNA): TGTGCCAGCAGAGCGGTGTTTGAGGACTACGAGCAGTACTTC. Translated: CASRAVFEDYEQYF.

The chain uses TRBV10-1 and TRBJ2-4; D may be TRBD1 (6 bases). The ends were cut back, 8 bases at V and 2 bases at J, with 16 bases in the middle. The CDR3 length is 15 residues. CDR1 and CDR2 from the germline V gene are WNHNN and SYGVQD (reference sequence). CDR3 DNA sequence: TGCGCCAGCGCCCCGGACAGTCTGACCAAAAACATTCAGTACTTC. Translating it yields CASAPDSLTKNIQYF.

This clone was seen a single time. The CDR3 protein is CAGPLAGGYNEQFF. The CDR3, as DNA: TGTGCCGGCCCCTTGGCGGGGGGGTACAATGAGCAGTTCTTC. This chain joins TRBV30 and TRBJ2-1; TRBD2 aligns across 9 bases. This CDR3 comprises 14 residues. After removal of 8 bases from V and 4 bases from J, the junction contained 9 bases not matched to a gene. Germline V gene data show CDR1 as GTSNPN and CDR2 as SVGIG (reference sequence).

The chain links TRBV10-3 to TRBJ1-2, with D perhaps TRBD1 (6 bases). V dropped 0 bases and J dropped 3 bases, with 11 bases sitting between them. Germline assignment: CDR1 ENHRY and CDR2 SYGVKD. This CDR3 has 15 amino acids. The DNA of the CDR3 is TGTGCCATCAGTGAGTCGAACCGGGGGCACTATGGCTACACCTTC. Translating gives CAISESNRGHYGYTF.

The count of this clone is one. This chain connects TRBV5-4 to TRBJ1-2, with a possible D match to TRBD1 (5 bases). In germline, CDR1 is SGHNT, CDR2 YYREEE (reference sequence). V was shortened by 1 base and J by 4 bases, with 11 bases between the two germline ends. This CDR3 spans 14 amino acids. The CDR3 nucleotides are TGTGCCAGCAGCTTGACAGGCCGGATCTATGGCTACACCTTC. Translation: CASSLTGRIYGYTF.

The CDR3 protein is CASSQGSYEKLFF. The CDR3 DNA sequence: TGTGCCAGCAGCCAGGGGTCTTACGAAAAACTGTTTTTT. The rearrangement links TRBV14 to TRBJ1-4; D unresolved. The CDR3 totals 13 residues. CDR1 is SGHDN, CDR2 FVKESK, per germline. The ends were cut back, 3 bases at V and 8 bases at J, with 10 bases in the middle.

The chain employs TRBV18 and TRBJ1-1; perhaps TRBD1 as D (5 bases). The V gene's germline CDR1 is KGHSH and CDR2 LQKENI. This CDR3 has 14 residues. With 3 bases removed from V and 3 bases from J, the gap between germline ends came to 11 bases. CDR3 loop: CASSPDGGHTEAFF. The CDR3, as DNA: TGTGCCAGCTCACCGGACGGGGGTCACACTGAAGCTTTCTTT.

J is TRBJ2-6 and V is TRBV6-1; no firm D call. There are 15 residues in the CDR3. Germline CDR1 MNHNS, CDR2 SASEGT. V was cut by 10 bases and J by 0 bases, with 13 bases left in between. The CDR3 sequence: CATSTGSSGANVLTF. The CDR3 DNA follows: TGTGCCACCAGCACGGGCTCCTCTGGGGCCAACGTCCTGACTTTC.

For this clone: An end of the junction does not agree with germline; a read error may underlie this. The chain is built from TRBV7-8 and TRBJ1-4; D gene unclear. The CDR3 is 16 amino acids. Germline CDR1 reads SGHVS; CDR2 reads FQNEAQ. This CDR3 reads CASSPRRGPPLEKLLF. DNA of the CDR3: TGTGCCAGCAGCCCTAGAAGAGGGCCCCCCCTGGAAAAACTGCTTTTT. Complete variable domain (other parts from reference TRBV7-8 and TRBJ1-4): GAGVSQSPRYKVAKRGQDVALRCDPISGHVSLFWYQQALGQGPEFLTYFQNEAQLDKSGLPSDRFFAERPEGSVSTLKIQRTQQEDSAVYLCASSPRRGPPLEKLLFGSGTQLSVL.

The chain couples TRBV10-3 to TRBJ1-2; possible D gene TRBD1, 5 bases. V lost 2 bases and J lost 8, with 12 bases in between. There are 13 residues in the CDR3. Germline V CDR1 and CDR2: ENHRY, SYGVKD. CDR3 nucleotides: TGTGCCATCAGTGAGGCAGGGCGACGAGGCTACACCTTC. This gives the protein CAISEAGRRGYTF.

The V call is TRBV6-6, the J call TRBJ2-5, with a tentative D call TRBD2 (5 bases). The CDR3 totals 12 residues. Trimming removed 5 bases at V and 5 bases at J, with 9 bases between. From germline, CDR1 is MNHNY and CDR2 SVGAGI (reference sequence). Here the CDR3 DNA reads TGTGCCAGCAGTCCCTGGAGGGAGACCCAGTACTTC. Residues: CASSPWRETQYF.

This chain links TRBV18 with TRBJ1-1, with TRBD1 matching 12 bases. From germline, CDR1 is KGHSH and CDR2 LQKENI. This CDR3 is 17 amino acids long. After removal of 3 bases from V and 0 bases from J, the junction contained 5 bases not matched to a gene. Here the CDR3 reads CASSPGTGGGLNTEAFF. CDR3 DNA sequence: TGTGCCAGCTCACCCGGGACAGGGGGCGGTTTGAACACTGAAGCTTTCTTT.

The genes are TRBV5-5 and TRBJ1-2; TRBD1 matches at 11 bases. CDR1 SGHKS and CDR2 YYEKEE come from the germline V gene (reference sequence). V lost 0 bases to trimming and J lost 6 bases; unmatched junction nucleotides: 7. This CDR3 comprises 16 residues. The CDR3 protein is CASSLADRGRKDGYTF. The DNA for the CDR3 is TGTGCCAGCAGCTTGGCGGACAGGGGGCGGAAGGATGGCTACACCTTC.

The chain links TRBV19 to TRBJ1-5; tentatively, D is TRBD1 (5 bases). The CDR3 contains 15 residues. Trimming took 4 bases from V and 5 from J, leaving 15 bases between them. Germline V lookup: CDR1 LNHDA, CDR2 SQIVND (reference sequence). In nucleotides, the CDR3 is TGTGCCAGTAGTAGCCGCCAGGGAGGGTATCAGCCCCAGCATTTT. Translation gives CASSSRQGGYQPQHF.

This chain links TRBV7-6 with TRBJ2-3; no firm D call. The CDR3 is made up of 15 amino acids. The V end was cut by 0 bases, the J end by 2 bases, with 9 bases between. In germline, CDR1 is SGHVS, CDR2 FNYEAQ. The DNA of the CDR3 is TGTGCCAGCAGCTTAGCTCAGACTTTCACAGATACGCAGTATTTT. Its translation is CASSLAQTFTDTQYF.

V usage is TRBV18 and J usage is TRBJ2-7; 10 bases are a match to TRBD2. After removal of 5 bases from V and 2 bases from J, the junction contained 6 bases not matched to a gene. Germline loops: CDR1 KGHSH, CDR2 LQKENI. The CDR3 sequence is 15 residues long. CDR3 sequence (DNA): TGTGCCAGCTCAGCCTCAGCGGGAGGGCCCTACGAGCAGTACTTC. The encoded protein is CASSASAGGPYEQYF.

The CDR3 nucleotides are TGCGCCAGCAGCTTGGAGGGGGGAGAGACCCAGTACTTC. Amino acids: CASSLEGGETQYF. The chain carries TRBV5-1 and TRBJ2-5, with D tentatively TRBD1 or TRBD2 (6 bases each). V shed 0 bases and J shed 4 bases, with 7 bases lying between them. Germline CDR1 is SGHRS and CDR2 is YFSETQ. This CDR3 comprises 13 residues.

V gene TRBV18 combines with J gene TRBJ1-4; D gene ambiguous. Germline values: CDR1 KGHSH, CDR2 LQKENI. V lost 6 bases to trimming and J lost 5 bases, with 13 bases between them. The CDR3 runs to 14 residues. This CDR3 reads CASSLGRKNEKLFF. The CDR3 region has the DNA TGTGCCAGCTCTCTTGGACGGAAAAATGAAAAACTGTTTTTT. The entire variable domain, with the rest obtained from reference TRBV18 and TRBJ1-4, is as follows: NAGVMQNPRHLVRRRGQEARLRCSPMKGHSHVYWYRQLPEEGLKFMVYLQKENIIDESGMPKERFSAEFPKEGPSILRIQQVVRGDSAAYFCASSLGRKNEKLFFGSGTQLSVL.

The chain carries TRBV19 and TRBJ1-5, with TRBD1 identical over 9 bases. V was clipped by 6 bases and J by 0 bases; unmatched bases: 15. Germline V gene sequence: CDR1 LNHDA, CDR2 SQIVND (reference sequence). The CDR3 contains 19 residues. CDR3 residues: CASSPGSGQGFISNQPQHF. The CDR3 DNA reads as TGTGCCAGTAGCCCAGGATCGGGACAGGGCTTCATTAGCAATCAGCCCCAGCATTTT.

The chain employs TRBV9 and TRBJ2-3; the D is unclear. CDR3 length equals 16 residues. The germline V and J ends were trimmed by 1 base and 3 bases, with 15 bases remaining between them. Germline V gene lookup returns CDR1 SGDLS and CDR2 YYNGEE. The CDR3 DNA reads TGTGCCAGCAGCGTAAGAGGTGTGGGAACAACAGATACGCAGTATTTT. Translation gives CASSVRGVGTTDTQYF.

The chain employs TRBV11-3 and TRBJ2-2; a weak D match, TRBD2 (6 bases). The germline gives CDR1 SGHNT, CDR2 YENEEA. Between the trimmed V and J ends, which lost 0 bases and 6 bases, there was a span of 8 bases. This CDR3 is 14 amino acids long. In DNA, the CDR3 is TGTGCCAGCAGCTTAGATGGGACTGCCGGGGAGCTGTTTTTT. It yields the protein CASSLDGTAGELFF.

V gene TRBV5-4 combines with J gene TRBJ2-1, with unresolved D. Trimming removed 4 bases from V and 4 bases from J, with 9 bases in between. The CDR3 has 13 residues. Germline loops: CDR1 SGHNT, CDR2 YYREEE (reference sequence). As DNA, the CDR3 is TGTGCCAGCAGCCTGACCCGGTACAATGAGCAGTTCTTC. Its protein is CASSLTRYNEQFF. Based on the CDR3 plus reference TRBV5-4 and TRBJ2-1, the full variable domain is ETGVTQSPTHLIKTRGQQVTLRCSSQSGHNTVSWYQQALGQGPQFIFQYYREEENGRGNFPPRFSGLQFPNYSSELNVNALELDDSALYLCASSLTRYNEQFFGPGTRLTVL.

The rearrangement uses TRBV9 and TRBJ2-4, with D maybe TRBD1 (6 bases). The CDR3 runs to 16 residues. Trimming took 0 bases from V and 8 from J, leaving 18 bases between them. CDR1 is SGDLS, CDR2 YYNGEE, per germline. The CDR3 DNA is TGTGCCAGCAGCGTAGGCAAGTGGGGGCCTTCGGACATTCAGTACTTC. Protein: CASSVGKWGPSDIQYF.

The table lists this clone with a count of one. The chain combines TRBV7-9 with TRBJ2-1; 13 bases are a match to TRBD2. This CDR3 has 16 amino acids. V trimming: 5 bases; J trimming: 10 bases; junction bases outside the gene matches: 11. From germline, CDR1 is SEHNR and CDR2 FQNEAQ (reference sequence). The CDR3 sequence: CASSPYGTSGMGEQFF. The CDR3 DNA reads as TGTGCCAGCAGCCCCTACGGGACTAGCGGGATGGGGGAGCAGTTCTTC. Full variable domain (remainder filled in from reference TRBV7-9 and TRBJ2-1): DTGVSQNPRHKITKRGQNVTFRCDPISEHNRLYWYRQTLGQGPEFLTYFQNEAQLEKSRLLSDRFSAERPKGSFSTLEIQRTEQGDSAMYLCASSPYGTSGMGEQFFGPGTRLTVL.